This note documents a single TCR beta chain sequence. Its antigen is currently unknown. There are 13 residues in the CDR3. CDR1 and CDR2 from the germline V gene are MNHEY and SMNVEV (reference sequence). V gave up 4 bases and J gave up 9 bases, with 10 bases separating them. The data are from a study of vaccination effects on CD4 cells after COVID-19. CD4+ T cells were isolated after around 10 days of culture. Of the BNT162b2 and mRNA-1273 vaccines, participants received two doses of one or the other. Some clones are missing from TCRdb's copy, which holds only in-frame ones; the method was immunoSEQ multiplex PCR. The data contain fewer than 75,000 clones, about four fifths of them singletons.

The chain has TRBV27 and TRBJ1-6, with D unclear. This specimen consisted of CD4+ T cells from PBMCs cultured without peptide, obtained after COVID-19 vaccination. This clonotype originated in a human donor who received a COVID-19 vaccine. CDR3 nucleotide sequence: TGTGCCAGCAGTTCGTCGGCTGGTTCACCCCTCCACTTT. Translating gives CASSSSAGSPLHF.